This TCR beta chain was documented in a study of OX40 agonist ivuxolimab in advanced cancers. V trimming: 3 bases; J trimming: 13 bases; junction bases outside the gene matches: 12. CDR3 length equals 15 residues. Germline V gene lookup returns CDR1 SGDLS and CDR2 YYNGEE. Clones were read by immunoSEQ multiplex PCR, and TCRdb kept only the in-frame ones, dropping some. This table has tens of thousands of clones, 81% appearing once. This chain connects TRBV9 to TRBJ1-6, with 8 nucleotides matching TRBD1. Sequences were derived from CD4+ or CD8+ T cells sorted from blood, sampled in a trial of the OX40 agonist ivuxolimab. This TCR was recovered from an adult with an advanced solid tumor such as melanoma, head and neck, liver or kidney cancer. Here the CDR3 DNA reads TGTGCCAGCAGCGCGACAGGGGCGTTTGGTTTCCCCCTCCACTTT. Translating gives CASSATGAFGFPLHF.